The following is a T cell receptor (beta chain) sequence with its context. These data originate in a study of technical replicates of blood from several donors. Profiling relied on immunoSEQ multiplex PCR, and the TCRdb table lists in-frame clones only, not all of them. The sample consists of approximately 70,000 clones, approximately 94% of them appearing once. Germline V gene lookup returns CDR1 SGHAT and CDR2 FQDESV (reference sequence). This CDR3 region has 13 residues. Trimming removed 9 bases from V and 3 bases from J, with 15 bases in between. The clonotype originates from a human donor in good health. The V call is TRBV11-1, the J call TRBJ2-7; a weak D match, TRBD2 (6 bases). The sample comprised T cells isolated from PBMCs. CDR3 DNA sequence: TGTGCCAGTACGGGGGAATTGAGCTACGAGCAGTACTTC. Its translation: CASTGELSYEQYF.